This passage covers 3 T cell receptor beta chains from one sample sequenced in a study of long-term antiretroviral therapy in people with HIV. It was version v3.0 of the immunoSEQ assay that was run at survey level. TCRdb's copy holds only in-frame clones and misses some; the assay was immunoSEQ multiplex PCR. This sample carries tens of thousands of clones, roughly four fifths of them seen once, and the ten largest clones take under 6.5%. Here the sequenced sample was unsorted PBMCs, taken 1 year after starting antiretroviral therapy. Receptors were obtained from a man aged 18 to 30 with HIV.

The chain joins TRBV29-1 to TRBJ2-3; 8 bases line up with TRBD1. J lost 5 bases, V lost 6 bases, and 7 bases had no gene match. There are 13 residues in the CDR3. From germline, CDR1 is SQVTM and CDR2 ANQGSEA. In DNA, the CDR3 is TGCAGCGTCGGACAGGGAGGAAGAGATACGCAGTATTTT. Its translation is CSVGQGGRDTQYF.

The chain employs TRBV7-9 and TRBJ2-7; D may match TRBD1 or TRBD2 (5 bases each). The ends were cut back, 5 bases at V and 4 bases at J, with 18 bases in the middle. This CDR3 has 15 residues. Per the germline V gene, CDR1 is SEHNR and CDR2 is FQNEAQ (reference sequence). CDR3 protein: CASSPGLAEGYEQYF. The CDR3 bases are TGTGCCAGCAGCCCAGGGCTAGCAGAAGGATACGAGCAGTACTTC. The variable domain in full, with the rest retrieved from reference TRBV7-9 and TRBJ2-7, is DTGVSQNPRHKITKRGQNVTFRCDPISEHNRLYWYRQTLGQGPEFLTYFQNEAQLEKSRLLSDRFSAERPKGSFSTLEIQRTEQGDSAMYLCASSPGLAEGYEQYFGPGTRLTVT.

The rearrangement links TRBV6-5 to TRBJ1-1; D remains unclear. The CDR3 is 14 residues long. Trimming took 0 bases from V and 1 from J, leaving 6 bases between them. Looked up from germline, CDR1 is MNHEY and CDR2 is SVGAGI. CDR3 sequence: CASSYSVGNTEAFF. The CDR3 DNA follows: TGTGCCAGCAGTTACTCGGTTGGGAACACTGAAGCTTTCTTT.